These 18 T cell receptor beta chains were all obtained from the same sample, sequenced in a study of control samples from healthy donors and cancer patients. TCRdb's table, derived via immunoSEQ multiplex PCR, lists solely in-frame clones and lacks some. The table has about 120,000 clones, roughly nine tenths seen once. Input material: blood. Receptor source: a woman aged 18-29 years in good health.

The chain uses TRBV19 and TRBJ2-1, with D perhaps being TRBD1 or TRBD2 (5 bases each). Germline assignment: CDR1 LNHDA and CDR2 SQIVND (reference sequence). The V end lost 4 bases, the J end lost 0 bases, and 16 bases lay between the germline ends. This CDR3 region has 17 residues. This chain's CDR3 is CASSTTGGPRSYNEQFF. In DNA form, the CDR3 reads TGTGCCAGTAGTACGACTGGGGGTCCCCGCTCCTACAATGAGCAGTTCTTC.

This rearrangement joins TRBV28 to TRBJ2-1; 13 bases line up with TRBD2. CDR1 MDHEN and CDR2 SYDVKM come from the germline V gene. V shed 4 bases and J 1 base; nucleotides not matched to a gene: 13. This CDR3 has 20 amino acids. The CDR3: CASSSRGTSGNRTSYNEQFF. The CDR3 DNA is TGTGCCAGCAGTTCGAGGGGGACTAGCGGGAACCGCACTTCCTACAATGAGCAGTTCTTC.

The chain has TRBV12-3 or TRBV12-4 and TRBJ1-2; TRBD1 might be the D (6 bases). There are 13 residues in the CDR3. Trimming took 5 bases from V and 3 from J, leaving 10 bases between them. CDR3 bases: TGTGCCAGCAGTACACAGGGCGACTATGGCTACACCTTC. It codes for CASSTQGDYGYTF.

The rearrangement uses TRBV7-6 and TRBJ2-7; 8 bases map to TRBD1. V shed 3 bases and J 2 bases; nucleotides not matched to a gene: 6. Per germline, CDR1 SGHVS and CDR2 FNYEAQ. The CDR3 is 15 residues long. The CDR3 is CASSFGQGKTYEQYF. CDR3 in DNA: TGTGCCAGCAGCTTCGGACAGGGTAAGACCTACGAGCAGTACTTC.

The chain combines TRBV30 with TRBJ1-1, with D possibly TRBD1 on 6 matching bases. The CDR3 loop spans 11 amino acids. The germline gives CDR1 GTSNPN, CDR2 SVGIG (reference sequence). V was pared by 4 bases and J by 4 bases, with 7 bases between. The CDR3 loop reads CAWKGGTEAFF. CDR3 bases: TGTGCCTGGAAGGGGGGCACTGAAGCTTTCTTT.

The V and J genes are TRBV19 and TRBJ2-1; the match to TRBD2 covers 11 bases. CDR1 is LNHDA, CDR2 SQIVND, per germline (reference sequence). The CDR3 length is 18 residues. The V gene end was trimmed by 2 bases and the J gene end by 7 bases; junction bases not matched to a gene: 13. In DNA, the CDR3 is TGTGCCAGTAGTATACCCCCGACTAGCGGGATAACGTCTAATGAGCAGTTCTTC. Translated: CASSIPPTSGITSNEQFF.

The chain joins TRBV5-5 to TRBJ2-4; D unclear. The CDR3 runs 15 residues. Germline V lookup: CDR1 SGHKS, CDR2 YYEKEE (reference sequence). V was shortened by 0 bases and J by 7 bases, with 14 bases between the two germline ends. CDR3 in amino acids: CASSLVGGYGNIQYF. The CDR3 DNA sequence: TGTGCCAGCAGCTTGGTCGGCGGCTATGGGAACATTCAGTACTTC.

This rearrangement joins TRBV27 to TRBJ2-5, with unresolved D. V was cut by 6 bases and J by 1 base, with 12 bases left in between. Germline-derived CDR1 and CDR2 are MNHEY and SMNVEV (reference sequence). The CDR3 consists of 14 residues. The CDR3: CASSVSRIQETQYF. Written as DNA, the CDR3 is TGTGCCAGCAGCGTTTCCCGGATCCAAGAGACCCAGTACTTC.

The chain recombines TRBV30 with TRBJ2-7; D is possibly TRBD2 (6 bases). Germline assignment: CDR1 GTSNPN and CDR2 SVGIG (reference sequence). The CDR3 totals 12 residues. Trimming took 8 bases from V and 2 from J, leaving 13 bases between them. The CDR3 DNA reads TGTGCCCGGGGGTCCGGGCCCTACGAGCAGTACTTC. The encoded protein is CARGSGPYEQYF.

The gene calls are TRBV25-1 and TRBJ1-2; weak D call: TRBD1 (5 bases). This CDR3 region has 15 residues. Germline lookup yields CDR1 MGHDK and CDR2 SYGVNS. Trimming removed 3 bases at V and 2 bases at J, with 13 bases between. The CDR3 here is CASSDPARANYGYTF. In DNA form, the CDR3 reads TGTGCCAGCAGTGACCCCGCCAGGGCCAACTATGGCTACACCTTC.

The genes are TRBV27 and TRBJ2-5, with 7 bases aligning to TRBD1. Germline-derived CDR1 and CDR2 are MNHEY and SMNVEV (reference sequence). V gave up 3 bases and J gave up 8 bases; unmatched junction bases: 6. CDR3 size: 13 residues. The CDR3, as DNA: TGTGCCAGCAGTTTGGACAGGTTCGGTACCCAGTACTTC. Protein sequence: CASSLDRFGTQYF.

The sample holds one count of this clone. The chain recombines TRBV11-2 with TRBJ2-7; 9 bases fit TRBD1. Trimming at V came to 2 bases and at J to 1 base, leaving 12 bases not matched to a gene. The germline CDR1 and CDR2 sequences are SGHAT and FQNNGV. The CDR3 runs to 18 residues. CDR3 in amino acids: CASSLSLGGTGFSYEQYF. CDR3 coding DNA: TGTGCCAGCAGCTTAAGTCTGGGCGGGACAGGGTTTTCCTACGAGCAGTACTTC. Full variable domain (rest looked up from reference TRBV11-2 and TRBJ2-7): EAGVAQSPRYKIIEKRQSVAFWCNPISGHATLYWYQQILGQGPKLLIQFQNNGVVDDSQLPKDRFSAERLKGVDSTLKIQPAKLEDSAVYLCASSLSLGGTGFSYEQYFGPGTRLTVT.

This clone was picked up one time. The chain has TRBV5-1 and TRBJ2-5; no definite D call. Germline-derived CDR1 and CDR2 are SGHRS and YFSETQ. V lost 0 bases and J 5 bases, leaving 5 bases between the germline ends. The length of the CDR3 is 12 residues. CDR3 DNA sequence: TGCGCCAGCAGCTTGGATCCGGAGACCCAGTACTTC. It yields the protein CASSLDPETQYF.

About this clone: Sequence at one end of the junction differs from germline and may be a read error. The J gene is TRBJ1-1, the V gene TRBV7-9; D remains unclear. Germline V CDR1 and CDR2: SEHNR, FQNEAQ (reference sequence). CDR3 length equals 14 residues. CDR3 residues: CSSSDHFQWAEAFF. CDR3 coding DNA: TGTTCCAGCAGCGACCACTTCCAGTGGGCTGAAGCTTTCTTT.

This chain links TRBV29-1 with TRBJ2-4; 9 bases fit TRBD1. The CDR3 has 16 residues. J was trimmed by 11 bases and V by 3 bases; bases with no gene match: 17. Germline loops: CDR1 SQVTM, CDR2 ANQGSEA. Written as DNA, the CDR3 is TGCAGCGTTGACGGCCTCTCGGGACAGGGTATGAGGTTTCAGTACTTC. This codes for CSVDGLSGQGMRFQYF.

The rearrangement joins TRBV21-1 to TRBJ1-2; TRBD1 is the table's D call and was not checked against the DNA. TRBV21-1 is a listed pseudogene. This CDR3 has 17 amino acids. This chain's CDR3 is CASSKATYRETNYGYTF. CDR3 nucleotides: TGTGCCAGCAGCAAAGCTACTTACAGGGAAACTAACTATGGCTACACCTTC.

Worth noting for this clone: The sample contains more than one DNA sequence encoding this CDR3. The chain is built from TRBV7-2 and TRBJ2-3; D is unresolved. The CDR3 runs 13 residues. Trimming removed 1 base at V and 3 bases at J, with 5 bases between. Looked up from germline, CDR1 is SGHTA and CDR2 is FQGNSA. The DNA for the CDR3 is TGTGCCAGCAGCTTAGGGATTACAGATACGCAGTATTTT. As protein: CASSLGITDTQYF.

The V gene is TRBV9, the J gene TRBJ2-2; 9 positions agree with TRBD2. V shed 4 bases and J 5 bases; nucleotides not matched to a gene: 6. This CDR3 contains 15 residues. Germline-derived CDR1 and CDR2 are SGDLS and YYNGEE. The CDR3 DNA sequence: TGTGCCAGCAGCCCGGGACTAGCAGGTACCGGGGAGCTGTTTTTT. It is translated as CASSPGLAGTGELFF.